The source of this T cell receptor (beta chain) is a study of molecular identifiers for immune sequencing clone quantification. The germline CDR1 and CDR2 sequences are MNHEY and SVGAGI. Trimming took 6 bases from V and 4 from J, leaving 10 bases between them. The CDR3 is made up of 12 amino acids. A CD8+CD4-CCR7+CD45RA+ phenotype served as the sorting definition for naive CD8 T cells. General observations from the study: The study reportedly detected spiked Jurkat TCR RNA from one cell among some 1 million naive cells.

Listed TCR primers and previously described methods were used for bulk TCR libraries. Each CDR3 protein gets one entry after TCRdb re-called the PCR reads with MiXCR. The data hold around 470,000 distinct CDR3 sequences, with about a fifth observed a single time. This clonotype was seen at least ten times. Its antigen is undetermined. Material: naive CD8+ T cells from blood, with Jurkat cell RNA spiked in. As to subset: FACS-sorted CD8+CD4-CCR7+CD45RA+ naive T cells. The sequence derives from a human donor in good health. Some libraries in this study had Jurkat cell RNA spiked in. The chain carries TRBV6-5 and TRBJ2-7; unclear D gene. Here the CDR3 reads CASSTDRYEQYF. CDR3 DNA sequence: TGTGCCAGCAGCACCGACCGATACGAGCAGTACTTC.